Each of the 22 T cell receptor beta chains below was sequenced from the same sample in a study of blood T cell repertoires in COVID-19. The method was immunoSEQ multiplex PCR; TCRdb's version includes in-frame clones alone and lacks a portion of them. The data contain around 150,000 clones, around 92% of them seen just once; the ten biggest clones take up approximately 3%. Sequencing was performed on peripheral blood. The receptors stem from a man in his fifties or sixties with acute or convalescent COVID-19.

The chain combines TRBV15 with TRBJ1-4; tentatively, D is TRBD1 (5 bases). The CDR3 has 18 residues. Germline CDR1 LNHNV, CDR2 YYDKDF (reference sequence). The ends were cut back, 0 bases at V and 7 bases at J, with 21 bases in the middle. The CDR3: CATSRDGHTAGLGEKLFF. DNA for the CDR3: TGTGCCACCAGCAGAGATGGGCACACGGCAGGGCTGGGTGAAAAACTGTTTTTT.

This chain connects TRBV3-1 (or the pseudogene TRBV3-2) to TRBJ1-2; D is perhaps TRBD1 (6 bases). Germline V lookup: CDR1 LGHDT, CDR2 YNNKEL (reference sequence). The V end lost 7 bases, the J end lost 4 bases, and 13 bases lay between the germline ends. This CDR3 region has 13 residues. The CDR3 here is CASTSGGLYGYTF. The DNA for the CDR3 is TGTGCCAGCACGAGTGGGGGCCTCTATGGCTACACCTTC.

This rearrangement joins TRBV7-2 to TRBJ1-1; D remains ambiguous. Germline V gene data show CDR1 as SGHTA and CDR2 as FQGNSA. The CDR3 is 13 residues long. Trimming took 3 bases from V and 1 from J, leaving 6 bases between them. The CDR3 reads CASSFTRNTEAFF. The CDR3 nucleotides read TGTGCCAGCAGCTTTACAAGGAACACTGAAGCTTTCTTT.

V usage is TRBV6-5 and J usage is TRBJ1-4; D unclear. The CDR3 runs 13 residues. Trimming cost V 4 bases and J 4 bases, with 7 bases left between them. In germline, CDR1 is MNHEY, CDR2 SVGAGI. The CDR3 sequence: CASSFQFNEKLFF. CDR3 coding DNA: TGTGCCAGCAGTTTCCAGTTTAATGAAAAACTGTTTTTT.

This clone was counted only a few times. The rearrangement links TRBV10-3 to TRBJ2-2; 7 bases match TRBD2. Germline V lookup: CDR1 ENHRY, CDR2 SYGVKD. V shed 10 bases and J 2 bases; nucleotides not matched to a gene: 13. CDR3 length: 16 amino acids. This CDR3 reads CATRAGSGANTGELFF. For the CDR3, the DNA is TGTGCCACCAGGGCCGGAAGCGGGGCAAACACCGGGGAGCTGTTTTTT.

The chain links TRBV19 to TRBJ1-2; a possible D gene is TRBD1 (5 bases). V was shortened by 7 bases and J by 7 bases, with 25 bases between the two germline ends. The CDR3 totals 16 residues. In germline, CDR1 is LNHDA, CDR2 SQIVND (reference sequence). The CDR3 loop reads CASTPMGEGYSFGYTF. In DNA, the CDR3 is TGTGCCAGTACTCCGATGGGGGAGGGGTACAGTTTTGGCTACACCTTC. Full variable domain (remainder filled in from reference TRBV19 and TRBJ1-2): DGGITQSPKYLFRKEGQNVTLSCEQNLNHDAMYWYRQDPGQGLRLIYYSQIVNDFQKGDIAEGYSVSREKKESFPLTVTSAQKNPTAFYLCASTPMGEGYSFGYTFGSGTRLTVV.

This clone was observed a single time. The chain has TRBV4-1 and TRBJ2-7; 9 bases agree with TRBD1. Trimming at V came to 4 bases and at J to 0 bases, leaving 4 bases not matched to a gene. The CDR3 is 15 amino acids. Germline CDR1 reads MGHRA; CDR2 reads YSYEKL. CDR3 loop: CASSREDRGSYEQYF. The DNA of the CDR3 is TGCGCCAGCAGCCGAGAGGACAGGGGCTCCTACGAGCAGTACTTC.

The CDR3, as DNA: TGTGCCAGCAGTTACTACAGGGGAGACTACGAGCAGTACTTC. Its translation: CASSYYRGDYEQYF. The J gene is TRBJ2-7, the V gene TRBV6-5; 7 bases line up with TRBD1. J was trimmed by 3 bases and V by 1 base; bases with no gene match: 3. The CDR3 is made up of 14 amino acids. Germline CDR1 is MNHEY and CDR2 is SVGAGI.

The chain couples TRBV7-9 to TRBJ2-3; maybe TRBD2 (5 bases). Germline V gene lookup returns CDR1 SEHNR and CDR2 FQNEAQ (reference sequence). Trimming stripped 5 bases from V and 3 bases from J, with 12 bases between. The CDR3 has 14 amino acids. CDR3 in amino acids: CASSPGRGTDTQYF. The CDR3 nucleotides are TGTGCCAGCAGCCCCGGCCGCGGGACAGATACGCAGTATTTT.

This chain joins TRBV4-1 and TRBJ2-5, with D possibly matching TRBD1 (5 bases). Germline CDR1 is MGHRA and CDR2 is YSYEKL. Trimming took 4 bases from V and 5 from J, leaving 11 bases between them. There are 13 residues in the CDR3. CDR3 nucleotide sequence: TGCGCCAGCAGCCTACTGCAGGGCGAGACCCAGTACTTC. It yields the protein CASSLLQGETQYF.

The gene calls are TRBV5-1 and TRBJ1-5; perhaps TRBD1 as D (6 bases). The CDR3 runs 14 residues. The germline V gene encodes CDR1 SGHRS and CDR2 YFSETQ. Trimming took off 2 bases at V and 4 bases at J, with 10 bases between the two ends. The CDR3 nucleotides are TGCGCCAGCAGCTTCGGCGGACAGAATCAGCCCCAGCATTTT. It is translated as CASSFGGQNQPQHF.

This clone has a single count. V usage is TRBV6-1 and J usage is TRBJ2-2; the D is unclear. V was pared by 1 base and J by 5 bases, with 5 bases between. Germline CDR1 is MNHNS and CDR2 is SASEGT. This CDR3 region has 13 residues. The CDR3 coding sequence is TGTGCCAGCAGTGAAGTCGGTACCGGGGAGCTGTTTTTT. It specifies CASSEVGTGELFF.

This clone turned up a few times. This sequence joins TRBV19 and TRBJ2-4; D possibly corresponds to TRBD2 (5 bases). The length of the CDR3 is 13 residues. V lost 3 bases to trimming and J lost 8 bases, with 11 bases between them. Germline-derived CDR1 and CDR2 are LNHDA and SQIVND (reference sequence). CDR3 sequence: CASSIMGRDIQYF. CDR3 nucleotide sequence: TGTGCCAGTAGTATTATGGGGAGAGACATTCAGTACTTC.

This chain links TRBV7-9 with TRBJ1-4, with D possibly TRBD1 on 6 matching bases. This CDR3 region has 14 residues. Germline CDR1 is SEHNR and CDR2 is FQNEAQ (reference sequence). The V end lost 1 base, the J end lost 3 bases, and 6 bases lay between the germline ends. The CDR3 spells CASSLGTANEKLFF. CDR3 in DNA: TGTGCCAGCAGCTTAGGGACAGCTAATGAAAAACTGTTTTTT. Based on the CDR3 plus reference TRBV7-9 and TRBJ1-4, the full variable domain is DTGVSQNPRHKITKRGQNVTFRCDPISEHNRLYWYRQTLGQGPEFLTYFQNEAQLEKSRLLSDRFSAERPKGSFSTLEIQRTEQGDSAMYLCASSLGTANEKLFFGSGTQLSVL.

This clone came up once. The rearrangement joins TRBV9 to TRBJ2-5; 11 bases match TRBD2. There are 16 residues in the CDR3. Germline loops: CDR1 SGDLS, CDR2 YYNGEE. Trimming at V came to 0 bases and at J to 4 bases, leaving 5 bases not matched to a gene. CDR3 nucleotide sequence: TGTGCCAGCAGCGTAGATCTAGCGGGGGGCCTAGAGACCCAGTACTTC. Protein product: CASSVDLAGGLETQYF. Based on the CDR3 plus reference TRBV9 and TRBJ2-5, the full variable domain is DSGVTQTPKHLITATGQRVTLRCSPRSGDLSVYWYQQSLDQGLQFLIQYYNGEERAKGNILERFSAQQFPDLHSELNLSSLELGDSALYFCASSVDLAGGLETQYFGPGTRLLVL.

The rearrangement links TRBV18 to TRBJ2-3; D remains unclear. In germline, CDR1 is KGHSH, CDR2 LQKENI. The CDR3 has 13 residues. Trimming removed 6 bases at V and 3 bases at J, with 10 bases between. CDR3 region: CASSYSATDTQYF. The CDR3 bases are TGTGCCAGCTCCTATTCCGCGACAGATACGCAGTATTTT.

The V gene is TRBV27, the J gene TRBJ1-1; D gene ambiguous. The germline V gene encodes CDR1 MNHEY and CDR2 SMNVEV (reference sequence). Trimming removed 6 bases at V and 4 bases at J, with 15 bases between. The length of the CDR3 is 14 residues. The CDR3 loop is CASSFSGRGTEAFF. The DNA for the CDR3 is TGTGCCAGCAGCTTCTCGGGCCGGGGCACTGAAGCTTTCTTT.

The J gene is TRBJ1-1, the V gene TRBV3-1 (or the pseudogene TRBV3-2); tentative D call: TRBD1 (6 bases). Germline V lookup: CDR1 LGHDT, CDR2 YNNKEL (reference sequence). V was trimmed by 4 bases and J by 5 bases, leaving 11 bases between them. CDR3 length: 13 amino acids. This CDR3 is CASSPKQGTEAFF. CDR3 nucleotide sequence: TGTGCCAGCAGCCCGAAACAGGGAACTGAAGCTTTCTTT.

The rearrangement joins TRBV14 to TRBJ1-1, with D possibly being TRBD1 (6 bases). Trimming removed 4 bases at V and 10 bases at J, with 13 bases between. This CDR3 is 12 amino acids long. Germline V lookup: CDR1 SGHDN, CDR2 FVKESK. CDR3 region: CASSRQGLRAFF. CDR3 DNA sequence: TGTGCCAGCAGCCGGCAGGGGTTACGAGCTTTCTTT.

This clone was picked up one time. This chain joins TRBV6-1 and TRBJ2-7, with TRBD1 as a possible D gene (5 bases). Germline values: CDR1 MNHNS, CDR2 SASEGT. This CDR3 contains 13 residues. Trimming left V 1 base short and J 5 bases short, with 9 bases between. The CDR3 is CASSEGQMNEQYF. In DNA form, the CDR3 reads TGTGCCAGCAGTGAAGGACAGATGAACGAGCAGTACTTC.

The chain uses TRBV18 and TRBJ1-6; D gene unclear. The length of the CDR3 is 15 residues. Trimming stripped 5 bases from V and 10 bases from J, with 18 bases between. Germline CDR1 is KGHSH and CDR2 is LQKENI. The CDR3 here is CASSAAHLGSSPLHF. In DNA form, the CDR3 reads TGTGCCAGCTCAGCGGCCCATTTGGGGAGCTCACCCCTCCACTTT.

The chain couples TRBV28 to TRBJ2-7; TRBD1 matches at 7 bases. V gave up 6 bases and J gave up 1 base; unmatched junction bases: 3. CDR1 and CDR2 (germline): MDHEN, SYDVKM. The CDR3 length is 13 residues. Written as DNA, the CDR3 is TGTGCCAGCAGAACGGGACAGTCCTACGAGCAGTACTTC. The encoded protein is CASRTGQSYEQYF.